This T cell receptor (beta chain) comes out of a study of blood T cell repertoires in COVID-19. At the level of the study: Donors in Cohort 3 who had recovered were those with two negative PCRs, healthcare professional clearance, or resolution of their symptoms.

Participant-reported clinical history was the basis for cohort assignment. In the study's own analysis: For nucleated cells, counts were estimated from reference gene primer amplification. Here immunoSEQ multiplex PCR was the method, and the copy in TCRdb shows in-frame clones only, minus some. The DNA was the basis for D and trimming; V, J and clone size are from that table. The data show about 210,000 clones, 80% to 90% seen once. CDR3 length: 17 amino acids. V lost 3 bases to trimming and J lost 0 bases, with 18 bases between them. The germline gives CDR1 SGDLS, CDR2 YYNGEE. V usage is TRBV9 and J usage is TRBJ1-2, with a possible D match to TRBD1 (5 bases). Sequenced: PBMCs or T cells enriched from blood (not recorded which). The receptor's source is a man aged 25 to 40 in a cohort exposed to, infected with or recovered from COVID-19 (not recorded which). CDR3 residues: CASSALGVAVTNYGYTF. The CDR3 coding sequence is TGTGCCAGCAGCGCTCTAGGGGTGGCCGTAACTAACTATGGCTACACCTTC.